Presented here are 30 T cell receptor beta chains from one specimen sequenced in a study of cytomegalovirus exposure and HLA in healthy donors. The PCR ran on 60 Vbeta and 13 Jbeta primers. Libraries were prepared by immunoSEQ multiplex PCR; TCRdb keeps only in-frame clonotypes and omits some of them. Of some 120,000 clones listed, 80% to 90% are singletons. The specimen sequenced was PBMCs. Receptor source: a woman in her 40s in good health and CMV-seropositive.

In the case of this clone: This sample also contains other DNA sequences that code for the same CDR3. The chain is built from TRBV7-9 and TRBJ2-3; tentatively, D is TRBD2 (5 bases). Deletions cut 5 bases from V and 0 bases from J, with 12 bases between. The CDR3 spans 15 residues. The germline CDR1 and CDR2 sequences are SEHNR and FQNEAQ (reference sequence). This CDR3 is CASSPPGISTDTQYF. Written as DNA, the CDR3 is TGTGCCAGCAGCCCCCCGGGGATTAGCACAGATACGCAGTATTTT.

The gene calls are TRBV6-5 and TRBJ1-5; D uncertain. V was clipped by 0 bases and J by 2 bases, with 8 bases between them. The CDR3 covers 15 residues. Germline V gene sequence: CDR1 MNHEY, CDR2 SVGAGI. In DNA, the CDR3 is TGTGCCAGCAGTTACTCAGGACTCGGCAATCAGCCCCAGCATTTT. Its protein is CASSYSGLGNQPQHF.

The J gene is TRBJ2-2, the V gene TRBV15, with a weak D call TRBD1 (6 bases). The CDR3 has 15 residues. Germline V CDR1 and CDR2: LNHNV, YYDKDF (reference sequence). V was pared by 9 bases and J by 6 bases, with 20 bases between. CDR3 region: CATKTGTYNPGELFF. The CDR3 DNA follows: TGTGCCACTAAAACCGGGACATATAATCCCGGGGAGCTGTTTTTT.

This clone was picked up one time. This chain connects TRBV11-2 to TRBJ2-5, with D hard to call. V was cut by 5 bases and J by 5 bases, with 12 bases left in between. The CDR3 consists of 13 residues. Germline CDR1 and CDR2: SGHAT and FQNNGV. The CDR3 sequence is CASSPPSRETQYF. The DNA of the CDR3 is TGTGCCAGCAGCCCACCATCTAGGGAGACCCAGTACTTC.

The V call is TRBV27, the J call TRBJ2-7; the match to TRBD2 covers 8 bases. The trim removed 0 bases at V and 5 bases at J, leaving 6 bases unmatched. This CDR3 is built from 15 residues. CDR1 and CDR2 (germline): MNHEY, SMNVEV (reference sequence). The CDR3 loop reads CASSLSLGGGHEQYF. The CDR3 nucleotides read TGTGCCAGCAGTTTATCGCTCGGGGGGGGCCACGAGCAGTACTTC.

This chain joins TRBV27 and TRBJ1-6, with 8 bases lining up with TRBD1. From germline, CDR1 is MNHEY and CDR2 SMNVEV (reference sequence). Germline trimming cut 3 bases from V and 0 bases from J; bases unmatched to any gene: 10. The CDR3 is made up of 19 amino acids. CDR3 sequence reads: CASSFRTGLGSSYNSPLHF. CDR3 in DNA: TGTGCCAGCAGTTTCCGGACAGGGCTTGGGAGCTCCTATAATTCACCCCTCCACTTT.

This sequence joins TRBV15 and TRBJ2-5, with TRBD2 matching 11 bases. The CDR3 sequence is 14 residues long. Looked up from germline, CDR1 is LNHNV and CDR2 is YYDKDF (reference sequence). V was clipped by 5 bases and J by 5 bases; unmatched bases: 4. This CDR3 reads CATSLLAGVETQYF. The CDR3 DNA is TGTGCCACCAGCTTACTAGCGGGAGTCGAGACCCAGTACTTC.

V and J are TRBV6-5 and TRBJ2-6, with D perhaps TRBD1 (5 bases). Trimming removed 2 bases at V and 8 bases at J, with 16 bases between. The CDR3 extends over 16 amino acids. Germline CDR1 and CDR2: MNHEY and SVGAGI. The CDR3 loop is CASSYIAGRKSNVLTF. CDR3 DNA sequence: TGTGCCAGCAGTTACATCGCAGGGCGAAAGTCCAACGTCCTGACTTTC.

The chain employs TRBV7-3 and TRBJ1-4; a possible D gene is TRBD1 (6 bases). This CDR3 comprises 16 residues. V shed 4 bases and J shed 10 bases, with 22 bases lying between them. Germline-derived CDR1 and CDR2 are SGHTA and FQGTGA. The CDR3 DNA reads as TGTGCCAGCAGCTGGACCAACAGGGTTGCCCCGGGAAAACTGTTTTTT. Protein: CASSWTNRVAPGKLFF.

The table lists this clone with a few counts. This chain uses TRBV6-5 with TRBJ2-7; TRBD1 agrees at 10 bases. V shed 6 bases, J shed 6 bases, and the junction held 5 bases outside the gene matches. Per the germline V gene, CDR1 is MNHEY and CDR2 is SVGAGI. The CDR3 contains 13 residues. This chain's CDR3 is CASSGTGVFEQYF. The CDR3 region has the DNA TGTGCCAGCAGCGGGACAGGGGTTTTCGAGCAGTACTTC.

The V and J genes are TRBV2 and TRBJ1-1; a weak D match, TRBD1 (5 bases). Trimming cost V 8 bases and J 4 bases, with 20 bases left between them. CDR1 SNHLY and CDR2 FYNNEI come from the germline V gene. This CDR3 has 15 residues. CDR3 nucleotides: TGTGCCAGCCTGGGGCCGGGGGAGGTTCGCACTGAAGCTTTCTTT. It is translated as CASLGPGEVRTEAFF.

The rearrangement links TRBV5-4 to TRBJ1-2, with TRBD1 matching over 7 bases. CDR3 length: 16 amino acids. The germline CDR1 and CDR2 sequences are SGHNT and YYREEE (reference sequence). Unmatched junction bases numbered 7, after V lost 2 bases and J lost 0 bases. CDR3 sequence: CASSFGPGQTNYGYTF. In nucleotides, the CDR3 is TGTGCCAGCAGCTTCGGACCGGGACAGACTAACTATGGCTACACCTTC.

The V call is TRBV2, the J call TRBJ2-4; TRBD1 is a possible D gene (6 bases). Trimming cost V 1 base and J 5 bases, with 9 bases left between them. Germline CDR1 reads SNHLY; CDR2 reads FYNNEI. The CDR3 spans 14 residues. In DNA form, the CDR3 reads TGTGCCAGCAGTGAAGGTGGGACACAAAACATTCAGTACTTC. This sequence encodes CASSEGGTQNIQYF. The whole variable domain, filled in from reference TRBV2 and TRBJ2-4, reads EPEVTQTPSHQVTQMGQEVILRCVPISNHLYFYWYRQILGQKVEFLVSFYNNEISEKSEIFDDQFSVERPDGSNFTLKIRSTKLEDSAMYFCASSEGGTQNIQYFGAGTRLSVL.

This sequence joins TRBV6-5 and TRBJ2-2, with 8 bases matching TRBD1. The CDR3 totals 15 residues. The trim removed 4 bases at V and 1 base at J, leaving 2 bases unmatched. Germline V gene lookup returns CDR1 MNHEY and CDR2 SVGAGI. The CDR3 region has the DNA TGTGCCAGCAGTTCCGGGACAGGGAACACCGGGGAGCTGTTTTTT. It yields the protein CASSSGTGNTGELFF.

The V and J genes are TRBV10-1 and TRBJ2-1, with 10 bases aligning to TRBD2. The CDR3 loop spans 18 amino acids. Germline CDR1 is WNHNN and CDR2 is SYGVQD (reference sequence). J gave up 0 bases and V 3 bases, and 8 bases lay outside the gene matches. The CDR3 is CASSEYRLAGSSYNEQFF. DNA for the CDR3: TGCGCCAGCAGTGAATACCGACTAGCGGGTAGCTCCTACAATGAGCAGTTCTTC.

The CDR3 region is CAWSSGTGDAEAFF. CDR3 nucleotides: TGTGCCTGGAGTTCCGGGACAGGGGACGCTGAAGCTTTCTTT. The chain is built from TRBV30 and TRBJ1-1, with TRBD1 matching 10 bases. J gave up 6 bases and V 2 bases, and 6 bases lay outside the gene matches. CDR1 and CDR2 (germline): GTSNPN, SVGIG (reference sequence). This CDR3 region has 14 residues.

This chain links TRBV7-2 with TRBJ1-1; perhaps TRBD1 as D (5 bases). This CDR3 has 14 residues. V lost 6 bases, J lost 4 bases, and 15 bases lay in between. The germline V gene has CDR1 SGHTA and CDR2 FQGNSA. DNA of the CDR3: TGTGCCAGCAGGCGATTCCAGGGTTCCACTGAAGCTTTCTTT. Its translation: CASRRFQGSTEAFF.

The rearrangement uses TRBV5-1 and TRBJ2-2, with D hard to call. The length of the CDR3 is 14 residues. V lost 1 base and J lost 1, with 5 bases in between. Germline CDR1 reads SGHRS; CDR2 reads YFSETQ. In nucleotides, the CDR3 is TGCGCCAGCAGCTTGACGGTGAACACCGGGGAGCTGTTTTTT. Translation: CASSLTVNTGELFF.

The chain is built from TRBV27 and TRBJ2-7; 12 bases fit TRBD2. The ends lost 3 bases at V and 4 bases at J; junction bases unmatched: 7. This CDR3 region has 16 residues. Germline CDR1 and CDR2: MNHEY and SMNVEV (reference sequence). The CDR3 DNA is TGTGCCAGCAGTTTGCTAGCGGGAGGGCCAGTGTACGAGCAGTACTTC. Protein sequence: CASSLLAGGPVYEQYF.

CDR3 in amino acids: CASSWRTSGRKAETQYF. The CDR3 DNA is TGTGCCAGCAGCTGGCGGACTAGCGGGAGAAAGGCGGAGACCCAGTACTTC. V gene TRBV7-9 combines with J gene TRBJ2-5; the match to TRBD2 covers 13 bases. After removal of 4 bases from V and 5 bases from J, the junction contained 10 bases not matched to a gene. This CDR3 contains 17 residues. The germline gives CDR1 SEHNR, CDR2 FQNEAQ (reference sequence).

The CDR3 nucleotides are TGTGCCAGCAGCTTCCAGGAGACCCAGTACTTC. Protein: CASSFQETQYF. The rearrangement joins TRBV5-8 to TRBJ2-5; the D is unclear. Germline-derived CDR1 and CDR2 are SGHTS and YDEGEE. CDR3 length equals 11 residues. Trimming took 2 bases from V and 5 from J, leaving 4 bases between them.

The chain has TRBV7-2 and TRBJ1-4; D call uncertain. The CDR3 is 15 amino acids. Deletions cut 4 bases from V and 3 bases from J, with 12 bases between. Germline CDR1 SGHTA, CDR2 FQGNSA. CDR3 residues: CASSSDGRANEKLFF. The DNA for the CDR3 is TGTGCCAGCAGCTCGGACGGGAGGGCTAATGAAAAACTGTTTTTT.

The chain carries TRBV28 and TRBJ2-5; perhaps TRBD2 as D (7 bases). The CDR3 spans 13 residues. The V end lost 3 bases, the J end lost 4 bases, and 9 bases lay between the germline ends. Germline V CDR1 and CDR2: MDHEN, SYDVKM. CDR3 region: CASSLGGPETQYF. The CDR3 DNA sequence: TGTGCCAGCAGTTTGGGGGGGCCAGAGACCCAGTACTTC.

CDR3 sequence (DNA): TGTGCCAGCAGTGGCGGGCAGGGACACGTAGGCGAACAGTTCTTC. This codes for CASSGGQGHVGEQFF. The gene calls are TRBV28 and TRBJ2-1; a possible D gene is TRBD1 (6 bases). V was pared by 5 bases and J by 13 bases, with 24 bases between. The CDR3 is made up of 15 amino acids. Germline V gene data show CDR1 as MDHEN and CDR2 as SYDVKM.

This chain uses TRBV4-1 with TRBJ2-7; 14 nucleotides match TRBD2. J was trimmed by 6 bases and V by 3 bases; bases with no gene match: 4. Germline lookup yields CDR1 MGHRA and CDR2 YSYEKL. The CDR3 extends over 15 amino acids. CDR3 region: CASSQGTSGRGEQYF. The CDR3 DNA reads as TGCGCCAGCAGCCAGGGGACTAGCGGGAGAGGCGAGCAGTACTTC.

The rearrangement links TRBV5-4 to TRBJ2-7; D might be TRBD2 (5 bases). Trimming took 2 bases from V and 6 from J, leaving 12 bases between them. Germline loops: CDR1 SGHNT, CDR2 YYREEE (reference sequence). The CDR3 loop spans 13 amino acids. The DNA for the CDR3 is TGTGCCAGCAGCTTCGGTTTGGGGAGCGAGCAGTACTTC. Its protein is CASSFGLGSEQYF.

This clone occurred a few times. This specimen includes other DNA sequences encoding the same CDR3. The chain uses TRBV6-4 and TRBJ2-1, with 9 bases that match TRBD2. The CDR3 has 15 residues. The junction had 0 bases not matched to a gene; V was cut back by 0 bases and J by 3 bases. From germline, CDR1 is MRHNA and CDR2 SNTAGT. This CDR3 is CASSDSSGSYNEQFF. CDR3 sequence (DNA): TGTGCCAGCAGTGACTCTAGCGGGAGCTACAATGAGCAGTTCTTC.

The chain links TRBV19 to TRBJ2-2, with 8 positions matching TRBD1. J lost 6 bases, V lost 7 bases, and 13 bases had no gene match. The CDR3 has 16 amino acids. In germline, CDR1 is LNHDA, CDR2 SQIVND (reference sequence). DNA for the CDR3: TGTGCCAGTAAAAAGGAGCAGGGGGCGAAAGCCGGGGAGCTGTTTTTT. Protein product: CASKKEQGAKAGELFF. Supplemented by reference TRBV19 and TRBJ2-2, the full variable domain reads DGGITQSPKYLFRKEGQNVTLSCEQNLNHDAMYWYRQDPGQGLRLIYYSQIVNDFQKGDIAEGYSVSREKKESFPLTVTSAQKNPTAFYLCASKKEQGAKAGELFFGEGSRLTVL.

This chain connects TRBV2 to TRBJ2-1; the D is unclear. V was pared by 6 bases and J by 3 bases, with 9 bases between. The CDR3 is 13 residues long. Germline V lookup: CDR1 SNHLY, CDR2 FYNNEI. The CDR3 bases are TGTGCCAGCAGGGCGGATCACTACAATGAGCAGTTCTTC. This sequence encodes CASRADHYNEQFF.

The CDR3 DNA reads TGTGCCAGCAGTTACTCCCCAGACTCTCTGAACACCATATATTTT. Protein sequence: CASSYSPDSLNTIYF. The V call is TRBV6-5, the J call TRBJ1-3; no clear D. The CDR3 has 15 residues. Between the trimmed V and J ends, which lost 0 bases and 7 bases, there was a span of 13 bases. Germline V gives CDR1 MNHEY, CDR2 SVGAGI.